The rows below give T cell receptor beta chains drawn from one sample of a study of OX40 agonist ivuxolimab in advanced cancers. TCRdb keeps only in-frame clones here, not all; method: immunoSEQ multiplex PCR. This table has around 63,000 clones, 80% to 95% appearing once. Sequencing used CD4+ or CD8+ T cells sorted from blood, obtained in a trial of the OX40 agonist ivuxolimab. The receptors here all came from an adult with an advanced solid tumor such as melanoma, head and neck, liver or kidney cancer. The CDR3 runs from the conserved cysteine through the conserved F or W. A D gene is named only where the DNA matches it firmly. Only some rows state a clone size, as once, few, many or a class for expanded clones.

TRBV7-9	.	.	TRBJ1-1	TGTGCCAGCAGCTTCGATAACACTGAAGCTTTCTTT	CASSFDNTEAFF
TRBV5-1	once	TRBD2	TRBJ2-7	TGCGCCAGCAGCCTCTCCGGGGGGGCCTACGAGCAGTACTTC	CASSLSGGAYEQYF
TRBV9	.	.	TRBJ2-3	TGTGCCAGCAGCGTAGCTGTGAAGGGGGAAAAAGATACGCAGTATTTT	CASSVAVKGEKDTQYF
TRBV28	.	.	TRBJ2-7	TGTGCCAGCAGTTCCGACTGGCCCCAGGAGCAGTACTTC	CASSSDWPQEQYF
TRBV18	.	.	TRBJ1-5	TGTGCCAGCTCACAAGACAATCAGCCCCAGCATTTT	CASSQDNQPQHF
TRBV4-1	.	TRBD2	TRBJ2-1	TGCGCCAGCAGCCTGACTAGCGGAGTTGACAATGAGCAGTTCTTC	CASSLTSGVDNEQFF
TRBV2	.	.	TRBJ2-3	TGTGCCAGCACCGGAGGGGGGCCAGATACGCAGTATTTT	CASTGGGPDTQYF
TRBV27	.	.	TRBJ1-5	TGTGCCAGCAGTTTAAGTGCCCAGGGCAATCAGCCCCAGCATTTT	CASSLSAQGNQPQHF
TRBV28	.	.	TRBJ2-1	TGTGCCAGCAGTAACTACAATGAGCAGTTCTTC	CASSNYNEQFF
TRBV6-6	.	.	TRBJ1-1	TGTGCCAGCCAGGGGAACACTGAAGCTTTCTTT	CASQGNTEAFF
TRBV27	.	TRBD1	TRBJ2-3	TGTGCCAGCAGCCCAAGGTCGGACAGGGGGTCAGATACGCAGTATTTT	CASSPRSDRGSDTQYF
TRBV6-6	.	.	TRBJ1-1	TGTGCCAGCAGTTACTCGATACGGAACACTGAAGCTTTCTTT	CASSYSIRNTEAFF
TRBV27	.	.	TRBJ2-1	TGTGCCAGCACCGACGGTTGGGATGAGCAGTTCTTC	CASTDGWDEQFF
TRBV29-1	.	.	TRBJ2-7	TGCAGCGTCCGCCTGGGAGGAGGAGTTTCCTACGAGCAGTACTTC	CSVRLGGGVSYEQYF
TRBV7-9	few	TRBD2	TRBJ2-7	TGTGCCAGCAGCCCTGGGACTAGCGGGTTCGAGCAGTACTTC	CASSPGTSGFEQYF
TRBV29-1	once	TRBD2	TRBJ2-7	TGCAGCGTTGCAAGCGGGAGGAGTTACGAGCAGTACTTC	CSVASGRSYEQYF
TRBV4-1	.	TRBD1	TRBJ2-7	TGCGCCAGCAGCCAAGATTCGCCCCAAAGGGGGCAGGGCGAGCAGTACTTC	CASSQDSPQRGQGEQYF
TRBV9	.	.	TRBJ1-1	TGTGCCAGCAGCGTAGACGCCCTTAGGAACACTGAAGCTTTCTTT	CASSVDALRNTEAFF
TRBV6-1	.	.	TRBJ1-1	TGTGCCAGCAGAAACGTACGGGAAGCTTTCTTT	CASRNVREAFF
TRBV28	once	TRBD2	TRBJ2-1	TGTGCCAGCAGCACCCAGATTGGACTAGTTAATGAGCAGTTCTTC	CASSTQIGLVNEQFF
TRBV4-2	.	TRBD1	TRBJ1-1	TGTGCCAGCAGCCATATAAACCCACAGGGGCTGGATGACACTGAAGCTTTCTTT	CASSHINPQGLDDTEAFF
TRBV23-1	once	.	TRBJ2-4	TGCGCCAGCAGTCAATCCTACGGGCCACTAGCCAAAAACATTCAGTACTTC	CASSQSYGPLAKNIQYF
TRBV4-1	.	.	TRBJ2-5	TGCGCCAGCAGCCAACCGGACAATTACCAAGAGACCCAGTACTTC	CASSQPDNYQETQYF
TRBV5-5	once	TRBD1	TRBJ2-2	TGTGCCAGCAGCTCCGACAGGGGGAGTCCCGGGGAGCTGTTTTTT	CASSSDRGSPGELFF
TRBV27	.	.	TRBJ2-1	TGTGCCAGCAGCCTTGGGGATTTCCCCTACAATGAGCAGTTCTTC	CASSLGDFPYNEQFF
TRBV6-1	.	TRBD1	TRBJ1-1	TGTGCCAGCAGTGAAGCAGACAGGGGAAGAACTGAAGCTTTCTTT	CASSEADRGRTEAFF